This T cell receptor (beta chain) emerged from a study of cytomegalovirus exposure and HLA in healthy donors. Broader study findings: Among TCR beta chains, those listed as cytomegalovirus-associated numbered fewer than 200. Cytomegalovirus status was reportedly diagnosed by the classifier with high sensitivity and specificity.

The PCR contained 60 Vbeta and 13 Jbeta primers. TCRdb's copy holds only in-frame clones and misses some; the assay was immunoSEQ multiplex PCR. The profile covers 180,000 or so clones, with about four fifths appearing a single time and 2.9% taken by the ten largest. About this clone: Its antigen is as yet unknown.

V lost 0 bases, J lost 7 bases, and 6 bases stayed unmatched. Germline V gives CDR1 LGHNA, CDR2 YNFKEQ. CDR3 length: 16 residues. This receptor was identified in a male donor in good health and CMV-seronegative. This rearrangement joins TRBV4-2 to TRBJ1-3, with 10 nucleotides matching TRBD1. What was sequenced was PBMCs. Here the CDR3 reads CASSQDRTGGSNTIYF. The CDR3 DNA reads TGTGCCAGCAGCCAAGATAGGACAGGGGGAAGCAACACCATATATTTT.